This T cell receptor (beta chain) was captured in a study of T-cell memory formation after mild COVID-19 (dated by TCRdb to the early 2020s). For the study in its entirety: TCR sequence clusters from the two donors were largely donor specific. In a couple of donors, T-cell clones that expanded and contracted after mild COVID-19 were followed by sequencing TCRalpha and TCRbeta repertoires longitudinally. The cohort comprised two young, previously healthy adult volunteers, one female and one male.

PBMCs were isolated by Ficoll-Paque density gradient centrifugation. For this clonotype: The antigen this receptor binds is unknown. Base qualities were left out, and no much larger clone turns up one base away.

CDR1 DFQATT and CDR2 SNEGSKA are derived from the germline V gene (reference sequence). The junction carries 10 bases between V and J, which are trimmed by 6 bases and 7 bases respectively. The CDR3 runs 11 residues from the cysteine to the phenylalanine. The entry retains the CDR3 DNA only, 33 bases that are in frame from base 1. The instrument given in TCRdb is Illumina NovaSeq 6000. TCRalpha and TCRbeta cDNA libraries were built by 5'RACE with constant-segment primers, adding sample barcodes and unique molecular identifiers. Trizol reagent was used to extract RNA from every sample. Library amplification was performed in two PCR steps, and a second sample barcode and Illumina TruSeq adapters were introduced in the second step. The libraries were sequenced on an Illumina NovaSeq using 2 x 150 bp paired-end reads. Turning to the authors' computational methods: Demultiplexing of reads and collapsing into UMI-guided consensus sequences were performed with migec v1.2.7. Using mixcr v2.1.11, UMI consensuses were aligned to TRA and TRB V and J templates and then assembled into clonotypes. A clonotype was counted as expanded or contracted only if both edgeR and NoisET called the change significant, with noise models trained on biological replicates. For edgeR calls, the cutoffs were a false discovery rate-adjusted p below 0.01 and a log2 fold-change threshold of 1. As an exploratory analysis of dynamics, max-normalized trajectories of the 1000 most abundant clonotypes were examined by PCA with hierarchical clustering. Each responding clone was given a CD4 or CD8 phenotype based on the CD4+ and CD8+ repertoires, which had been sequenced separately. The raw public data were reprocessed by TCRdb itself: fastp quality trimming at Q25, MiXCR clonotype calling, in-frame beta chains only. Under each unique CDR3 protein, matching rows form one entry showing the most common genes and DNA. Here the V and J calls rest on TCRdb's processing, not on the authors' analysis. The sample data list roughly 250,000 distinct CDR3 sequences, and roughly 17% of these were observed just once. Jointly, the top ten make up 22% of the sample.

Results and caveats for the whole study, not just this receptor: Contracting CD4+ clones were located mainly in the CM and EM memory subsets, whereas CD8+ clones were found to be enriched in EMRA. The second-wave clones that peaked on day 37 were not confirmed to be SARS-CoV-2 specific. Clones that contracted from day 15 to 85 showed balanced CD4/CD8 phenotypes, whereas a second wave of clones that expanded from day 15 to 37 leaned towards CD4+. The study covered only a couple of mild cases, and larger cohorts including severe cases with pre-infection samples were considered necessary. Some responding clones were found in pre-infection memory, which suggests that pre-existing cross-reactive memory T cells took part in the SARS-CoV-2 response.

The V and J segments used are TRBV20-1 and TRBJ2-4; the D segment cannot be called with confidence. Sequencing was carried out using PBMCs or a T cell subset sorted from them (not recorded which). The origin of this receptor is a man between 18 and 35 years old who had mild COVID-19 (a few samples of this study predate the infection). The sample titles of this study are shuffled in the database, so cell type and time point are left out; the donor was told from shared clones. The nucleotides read TGCAGTGCGGCGTTAGGGAACATTCAGTACTTC. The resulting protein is CSAALGNIQYF.